Following are 29 T cell receptor beta chains from one sample sequenced in a study of blood T cell repertoires in COVID-19. Using immunoSEQ multiplex PCR, the repertoire was profiled, and TCRdb retains in-frame clones only, with some absent. The sample holds around 500,000 clones, approximately 87% seen once. Sample: PBMCs or T cells enriched from blood (not recorded which). The origin of the receptors is a woman aged 40 to 50 who had recovered from COVID-19.

The chain couples TRBV19 to TRBJ1-5; D remains unclear. V was pared by 4 bases and J by 0 bases, with 10 bases between. The CDR3 sequence is 15 residues long. Germline V lookup: CDR1 LNHDA, CDR2 SQIVND (reference sequence). CDR3 sequence (DNA): TGTGCCAGTAGTACCGACATGACTAGCAATCAGCCCCAGCATTTT. Translation gives CASSTDMTSNQPQHF.

The chain carries TRBV15 and TRBJ2-1; 11 bases fit TRBD2. The CDR3 has 19 residues. CDR1 and CDR2 from the germline V gene are LNHNV and YYDKDF (reference sequence). The V gene end was trimmed by 0 bases and the J gene end by 6 bases; junction bases not matched to a gene: 13. CDR3 amino acids: CATSREGLAGGRFFNEQFF. For the CDR3, the DNA is TGTGCCACCAGCAGAGAGGGGTTAGCGGGAGGGCGCTTCTTCAATGAGCAGTTCTTC.

This chain connects TRBV9 to TRBJ2-7, with TRBD2 matching 8 bases. V lost 3 bases, J lost 2 bases, and 4 bases stayed unmatched. CDR1 is SGDLS and CDR2 is YYNGEE in the germline V gene. The CDR3 runs 14 residues. CDR3 residues: CASSARGGPYEQYF. CDR3 DNA sequence: TGTGCCAGCAGCGCTCGGGGGGGGCCCTACGAGCAGTACTTC.

Concerning this clone: Other DNA sequences within the sample encode an identical CDR3. The V call is TRBV4-1, the J call TRBJ1-5; maybe TRBD1 (5 bases). The CDR3 contains 16 residues. Trimming shortened V by 0 bases and J by 1 base, and 10 bases separated the two germline ends. Germline V gene data show CDR1 as MGHRA and CDR2 as YSYEKL. The CDR3: CASSQEPRVSNQPQHF. The DNA of the CDR3 is TGCGCCAGCAGCCAAGAACCCAGGGTAAGCAATCAGCCCCAGCATTTT.

The chain recombines TRBV7-9 with TRBJ2-7, with TRBD2 matching over 7 bases. CDR1 is SEHNR, CDR2 FQNEAQ, per germline (reference sequence). V lost 8 bases, J lost 2 bases, and 9 bases stayed unmatched. The CDR3 sequence is 14 residues long. CDR3 region: CASRYGGFPYEQYF. Written as DNA, the CDR3 is TGTGCCAGCCGGTACGGGGGGTTTCCCTACGAGCAGTACTTC.

The chain uses TRBV5-1 and TRBJ1-1, with 10 bases lining up with TRBD1. Losses at the gene ends were 1 base for V and 5 bases for J; bases not matched to a gene: 5. This CDR3 spans 15 amino acids. Germline V gives CDR1 SGHRS, CDR2 YFSETQ. The CDR3 spells CASSLRQGAQTEAFF. The CDR3 DNA follows: TGCGCCAGCAGCTTGAGACAGGGGGCGCAGACTGAAGCTTTCTTT.

This chain connects TRBV13 to TRBJ1-3, with TRBD1 matching over 10 bases. The germline V gene has CDR1 PRHDT and CDR2 FYEKMQ (reference sequence). The ends lost 0 bases at V and 0 bases at J; junction bases unmatched: 5. The CDR3 runs to 18 residues. The CDR3 nucleotides read TGTGCCAGCAGCTTAGGCCACGGGACAGGGGTCTCTGGAAACACCATATATTTT. This encodes CASSLGHGTGVSGNTIYF.

The chain couples TRBV7-2 to TRBJ2-7; possible D gene TRBD2, 5 bases. This CDR3 contains 15 residues. In germline, CDR1 is SGHTA, CDR2 FQGNSA. V shed 5 bases and J shed 4 bases, with 18 bases lying between them. In DNA, the CDR3 is TGTGCCAGCAGCCTAAGACCAGCGGATGGTTACGAGCAGTACTTC. Translating gives CASSLRPADGYEQYF.

The chain joins TRBV10-3 to TRBJ2-6, with D possibly TRBD1 on 5 matching bases. Germline assignment: CDR1 ENHRY and CDR2 SYGVKD. CDR3 length: 18 amino acids. Trimming stripped 0 bases from V and 0 bases from J, with 12 bases between. The CDR3 nucleotides are TGTGCCATCAGTGAGTCGAGTCAGGGCCTCTCTGGGGCCAACGTCCTGACTTTC. Amino acids: CAISESSQGLSGANVLTF.

V usage is TRBV2 and J usage is TRBJ2-5; perhaps TRBD2 as D (6 bases). The CDR3 consists of 14 residues. Germline CDR1 and CDR2: SNHLY and FYNNEI. Trimming shortened V by 7 bases and J by 4 bases, and 16 bases separated the two germline ends. The CDR3 DNA follows: TGTGCCAGCAACGGAGGGATTAGAGTAGAGACCCAGTACTTC. It specifies CASNGGIRVETQYF. Supplemented by reference TRBV2 and TRBJ2-5, the full variable domain reads EPEVTQTPSHQVTQMGQEVILRCVPISNHLYFYWYRQILGQKVEFLVSFYNNEISEKSEIFDDQFSVERPDGSNFTLKIRSTKLEDSAMYFCASNGGIRVETQYFGPGTRLLVL.

The V call is TRBV12-3 or TRBV12-4, the J call TRBJ1-1; 8 bases line up with TRBD1. CDR3 length equals 12 residues. Unmatched junction bases numbered 0, after V lost 6 bases and J lost 3 bases. The CDR3 bases are TGTGCCAGCAGGGACAGGGACACTGAAGCTTTCTTT. Translated, it gives CASRDRDTEAFF.

The chain carries TRBV10-3 and TRBJ2-5; D may be TRBD1 (6 bases). Germline V gives CDR1 ENHRY, CDR2 SYGVKD. The CDR3 loop spans 16 amino acids. The V gene lost 6 bases and the J gene lost 2 bases, with 19 bases spanning the gap. The CDR3 region is CAISTLGTPTQETQYF. The CDR3 nucleotides read TGTGCCATCAGCACCCTAGGGACACCTACTCAAGAGACCCAGTACTTC.

This chain uses TRBV5-4 with TRBJ2-2, with D perhaps TRBD2 (6 bases). Germline V gene sequence: CDR1 SGHNT, CDR2 YYREEE (reference sequence). The CDR3 contains 17 residues. V was pared by 0 bases and J by 2 bases, with 14 bases between. CDR3 coding DNA: TGTGCCAGCAGCTTGGCCTGGGGAGGAAGAAACACCGGGGAGCTGTTTTTT. It yields the protein CASSLAWGGRNTGELFF.

The J gene is TRBJ2-7, the V gene TRBV27; TRBD2 matches 9 bases. The CDR3 has 16 residues. Germline V lookup: CDR1 MNHEY, CDR2 SMNVEV (reference sequence). V shed 0 bases, J shed 2 bases, and the junction held 5 bases outside the gene matches. The CDR3 region has the DNA TGTGCCAGCAGTTTATCGCTGCGGGAGGGGCCCTACGAGCAGTACTTC. It translates to CASSLSLREGPYEQYF.

This clone was detected once. The chain couples TRBV14 to TRBJ2-1; maybe TRBD1 (5 bases). Germline V gene sequence: CDR1 SGHDN, CDR2 FVKESK. The CDR3 has 16 amino acids. V was trimmed by 3 bases and J by 4 bases, leaving 16 bases between them. The CDR3 sequence: CASSQLGAVGYNEQFF. CDR3 DNA sequence: TGTGCCAGCAGCCAGCTAGGGGCCGTGGGATACAATGAGCAGTTCTTC.

This clone was detected a few times. The J gene is TRBJ1-3, the V gene TRBV5-5; no clear D. The CDR3 totals 14 residues. V lost 0 bases, J lost 4 bases, and 8 bases lay in between. The germline gives CDR1 SGHKS, CDR2 YYEKEE (reference sequence). The CDR3 here is CASSLAERGNTIYF. Written as DNA, the CDR3 is TGTGCCAGCAGCTTGGCCGAGAGGGGAAACACCATATATTTT.

The gene calls are TRBV5-6 and TRBJ1-2; D call uncertain. With 0 bases removed from V and 0 bases from J, the gap between germline ends came to 6 bases. This CDR3 comprises 14 residues. Germline CDR1 is SGHDT and CDR2 is YYEEEE. The CDR3 region is CASSLGASNYGYTF. CDR3 sequence (DNA): TGTGCCAGCAGCTTGGGCGCTTCTAACTATGGCTACACCTTC.

A remark on this clone: Distinct nucleotide sequences in the sample also encode this CDR3. This chain uses TRBV18 with TRBJ2-3; D is uncertain. Per germline, CDR1 KGHSH and CDR2 LQKENI. CDR3 length equals 14 residues. The germline V and J ends were trimmed by 3 bases and 0 bases, with 7 bases remaining between them. CDR3 region: CASSPSGSTDTQYF. The CDR3, as DNA: TGTGCCAGCTCACCCTCAGGTAGCACAGATACGCAGTATTTT.

The count of this clone is one. The V and J genes are TRBV29-1 and TRBJ1-2; D is undetermined. V lost 7 bases and J lost 5, with 17 bases in between. This CDR3 contains 13 residues. Germline CDR1 is SQVTM and CDR2 is ANQGSEA. This CDR3 is CSDSNAPNYGYTF. The CDR3 coding sequence is TGCAGCGACAGCAACGCACCAAATTATGGCTACACCTTC.

In this sample, this clone turned up a few times. The genes are TRBV6-5 and TRBJ2-7; maybe TRBD2 (5 bases). This CDR3 has 13 amino acids. Germline V gene lookup returns CDR1 MNHEY and CDR2 SVGAGI. V lost 2 bases and J lost 0, with 5 bases in between. The CDR3 region has the DNA TGTGCCAGCAGTTACCGGGACTCCTACGAGCAGTACTTC. Its protein product is CASSYRDSYEQYF.

The rearrangement joins TRBV19 to TRBJ1-1, with 9 bases lining up with TRBD1. V gave up 6 bases and J gave up 6 bases; unmatched junction bases: 5. This CDR3 spans 13 amino acids. The V gene's germline CDR1 is LNHDA and CDR2 SQIVND (reference sequence). CDR3 protein: CASSERTGAEAFF. DNA for the CDR3: TGTGCCAGTAGCGAAAGGACAGGGGCTGAAGCTTTCTTT. The entire variable domain, with the rest obtained from reference TRBV19 and TRBJ1-1, is as follows: DGGITQSPKYLFRKEGQNVTLSCEQNLNHDAMYWYRQDPGQGLRLIYYSQIVNDFQKGDIAEGYSVSREKKESFPLTVTSAQKNPTAFYLCASSERTGAEAFFGQGTRLTVV.

The V and J genes are TRBV18 and TRBJ1-4; TRBD1 agrees at 7 bases. The CDR3 has 13 amino acids. V shed 3 bases, J shed 8 bases, and the junction held 3 bases outside the gene matches. CDR1 KGHSH and CDR2 LQKENI come from the germline V gene. The CDR3 coding sequence is TGTGCCAGCTCACCCACAGGGGTAGAAAAACTGTTTTTT. Translated: CASSPTGVEKLFF.

This clone was observed once. The chain's CDR3 is CASSKRLAGANEQYF. DNA of the CDR3: TGTGCCAGCAGCAAGAGACTAGCGGGAGCGAACGAGCAGTACTTC. The chain employs TRBV11-3 and TRBJ2-7; 12 nucleotides match TRBD2. The length of the CDR3 is 15 residues. CDR1 is SGHNT, CDR2 YENEEA, per germline. V lost 5 bases and J lost 5; bases outside the gene matches: 7.

The chain has TRBV3-1 (or the pseudogene TRBV3-2) and TRBJ2-3; D unresolved. V lost 4 bases to trimming and J lost 9 bases, with 17 bases between them. The CDR3 loop spans 14 amino acids. Germline CDR1 LGHDT, CDR2 YNNKEL (reference sequence). This chain's CDR3 is CASSPNFLRSTQYF. The CDR3 region has the DNA TGTGCCAGCAGCCCCAACTTCCTTAGATCGACGCAGTATTTT.

This clone occurred once. The CDR3, as DNA: TGTGCCACGAGAGGACAGCTACAAGAGACCCAGTACTTC. This translates into CATRGQLQETQYF. The chain carries TRBV24-1 and TRBJ2-5, with TRBD1 as a possible D gene (6 bases). The CDR3 sequence is 13 residues long. V lost 10 bases and J 2 bases, leaving 13 bases between the germline ends. Germline CDR1 reads KGHDR; CDR2 reads SFDVKD.

This chain connects TRBV9 to TRBJ2-3; possible D gene TRBD1, 7 bases. Germline V gene sequence: CDR1 SGDLS, CDR2 YYNGEE. The CDR3 length is 16 residues. The V end was cut by 4 bases, the J end by 3 bases, with 18 bases between. CDR3 DNA: TGTGCCAGCAGCCCTAGACAGGGAGGTTTAACAGATACGCAGTATTTT. Translating gives CASSPRQGGLTDTQYF.

This chain joins TRBV9 and TRBJ1-1; D is possibly TRBD1 (5 bases). Germline assignment: CDR1 SGDLS and CDR2 YYNGEE. The CDR3 consists of 14 residues. Trimming left V 0 bases short and J 3 bases short, with 9 bases between. As DNA, the CDR3 is TGTGCCAGCAGCGTAGGGTGGGGGGACACTGAAGCTTTCTTT. Translated, it gives CASSVGWGDTEAFF.

This clone was seen once. The V call is TRBV5-1, the J call TRBJ2-1, with TRBD1 as a possible D gene (7 bases). This CDR3 contains 16 residues. Trimming pared 0 bases from V and 8 bases from J, leaving 18 bases between. Looked up from germline, CDR1 is SGHRS and CDR2 is YFSETQ. Here the CDR3 DNA reads TGCGCCAGCAGCTTGGCCCCCAGGGGGGCTGGTTATGAGCAGTTCTTC. This codes for CASSLAPRGAGYEQFF.

The gene calls are TRBV4-1 and TRBJ2-7; 7 bases line up with TRBD1. The CDR3 sequence is 16 residues long. Germline V gene sequence: CDR1 MGHRA, CDR2 YSYEKL. The junction had 13 bases not matched to a gene; V was cut back by 3 bases and J by 5 bases. The DNA of the CDR3 is TGCGCCAGCAGCCACCAGCCAGGGGGATACAGTAACGAGCAGTACTTC. This gives the protein CASSHQPGGYSNEQYF.